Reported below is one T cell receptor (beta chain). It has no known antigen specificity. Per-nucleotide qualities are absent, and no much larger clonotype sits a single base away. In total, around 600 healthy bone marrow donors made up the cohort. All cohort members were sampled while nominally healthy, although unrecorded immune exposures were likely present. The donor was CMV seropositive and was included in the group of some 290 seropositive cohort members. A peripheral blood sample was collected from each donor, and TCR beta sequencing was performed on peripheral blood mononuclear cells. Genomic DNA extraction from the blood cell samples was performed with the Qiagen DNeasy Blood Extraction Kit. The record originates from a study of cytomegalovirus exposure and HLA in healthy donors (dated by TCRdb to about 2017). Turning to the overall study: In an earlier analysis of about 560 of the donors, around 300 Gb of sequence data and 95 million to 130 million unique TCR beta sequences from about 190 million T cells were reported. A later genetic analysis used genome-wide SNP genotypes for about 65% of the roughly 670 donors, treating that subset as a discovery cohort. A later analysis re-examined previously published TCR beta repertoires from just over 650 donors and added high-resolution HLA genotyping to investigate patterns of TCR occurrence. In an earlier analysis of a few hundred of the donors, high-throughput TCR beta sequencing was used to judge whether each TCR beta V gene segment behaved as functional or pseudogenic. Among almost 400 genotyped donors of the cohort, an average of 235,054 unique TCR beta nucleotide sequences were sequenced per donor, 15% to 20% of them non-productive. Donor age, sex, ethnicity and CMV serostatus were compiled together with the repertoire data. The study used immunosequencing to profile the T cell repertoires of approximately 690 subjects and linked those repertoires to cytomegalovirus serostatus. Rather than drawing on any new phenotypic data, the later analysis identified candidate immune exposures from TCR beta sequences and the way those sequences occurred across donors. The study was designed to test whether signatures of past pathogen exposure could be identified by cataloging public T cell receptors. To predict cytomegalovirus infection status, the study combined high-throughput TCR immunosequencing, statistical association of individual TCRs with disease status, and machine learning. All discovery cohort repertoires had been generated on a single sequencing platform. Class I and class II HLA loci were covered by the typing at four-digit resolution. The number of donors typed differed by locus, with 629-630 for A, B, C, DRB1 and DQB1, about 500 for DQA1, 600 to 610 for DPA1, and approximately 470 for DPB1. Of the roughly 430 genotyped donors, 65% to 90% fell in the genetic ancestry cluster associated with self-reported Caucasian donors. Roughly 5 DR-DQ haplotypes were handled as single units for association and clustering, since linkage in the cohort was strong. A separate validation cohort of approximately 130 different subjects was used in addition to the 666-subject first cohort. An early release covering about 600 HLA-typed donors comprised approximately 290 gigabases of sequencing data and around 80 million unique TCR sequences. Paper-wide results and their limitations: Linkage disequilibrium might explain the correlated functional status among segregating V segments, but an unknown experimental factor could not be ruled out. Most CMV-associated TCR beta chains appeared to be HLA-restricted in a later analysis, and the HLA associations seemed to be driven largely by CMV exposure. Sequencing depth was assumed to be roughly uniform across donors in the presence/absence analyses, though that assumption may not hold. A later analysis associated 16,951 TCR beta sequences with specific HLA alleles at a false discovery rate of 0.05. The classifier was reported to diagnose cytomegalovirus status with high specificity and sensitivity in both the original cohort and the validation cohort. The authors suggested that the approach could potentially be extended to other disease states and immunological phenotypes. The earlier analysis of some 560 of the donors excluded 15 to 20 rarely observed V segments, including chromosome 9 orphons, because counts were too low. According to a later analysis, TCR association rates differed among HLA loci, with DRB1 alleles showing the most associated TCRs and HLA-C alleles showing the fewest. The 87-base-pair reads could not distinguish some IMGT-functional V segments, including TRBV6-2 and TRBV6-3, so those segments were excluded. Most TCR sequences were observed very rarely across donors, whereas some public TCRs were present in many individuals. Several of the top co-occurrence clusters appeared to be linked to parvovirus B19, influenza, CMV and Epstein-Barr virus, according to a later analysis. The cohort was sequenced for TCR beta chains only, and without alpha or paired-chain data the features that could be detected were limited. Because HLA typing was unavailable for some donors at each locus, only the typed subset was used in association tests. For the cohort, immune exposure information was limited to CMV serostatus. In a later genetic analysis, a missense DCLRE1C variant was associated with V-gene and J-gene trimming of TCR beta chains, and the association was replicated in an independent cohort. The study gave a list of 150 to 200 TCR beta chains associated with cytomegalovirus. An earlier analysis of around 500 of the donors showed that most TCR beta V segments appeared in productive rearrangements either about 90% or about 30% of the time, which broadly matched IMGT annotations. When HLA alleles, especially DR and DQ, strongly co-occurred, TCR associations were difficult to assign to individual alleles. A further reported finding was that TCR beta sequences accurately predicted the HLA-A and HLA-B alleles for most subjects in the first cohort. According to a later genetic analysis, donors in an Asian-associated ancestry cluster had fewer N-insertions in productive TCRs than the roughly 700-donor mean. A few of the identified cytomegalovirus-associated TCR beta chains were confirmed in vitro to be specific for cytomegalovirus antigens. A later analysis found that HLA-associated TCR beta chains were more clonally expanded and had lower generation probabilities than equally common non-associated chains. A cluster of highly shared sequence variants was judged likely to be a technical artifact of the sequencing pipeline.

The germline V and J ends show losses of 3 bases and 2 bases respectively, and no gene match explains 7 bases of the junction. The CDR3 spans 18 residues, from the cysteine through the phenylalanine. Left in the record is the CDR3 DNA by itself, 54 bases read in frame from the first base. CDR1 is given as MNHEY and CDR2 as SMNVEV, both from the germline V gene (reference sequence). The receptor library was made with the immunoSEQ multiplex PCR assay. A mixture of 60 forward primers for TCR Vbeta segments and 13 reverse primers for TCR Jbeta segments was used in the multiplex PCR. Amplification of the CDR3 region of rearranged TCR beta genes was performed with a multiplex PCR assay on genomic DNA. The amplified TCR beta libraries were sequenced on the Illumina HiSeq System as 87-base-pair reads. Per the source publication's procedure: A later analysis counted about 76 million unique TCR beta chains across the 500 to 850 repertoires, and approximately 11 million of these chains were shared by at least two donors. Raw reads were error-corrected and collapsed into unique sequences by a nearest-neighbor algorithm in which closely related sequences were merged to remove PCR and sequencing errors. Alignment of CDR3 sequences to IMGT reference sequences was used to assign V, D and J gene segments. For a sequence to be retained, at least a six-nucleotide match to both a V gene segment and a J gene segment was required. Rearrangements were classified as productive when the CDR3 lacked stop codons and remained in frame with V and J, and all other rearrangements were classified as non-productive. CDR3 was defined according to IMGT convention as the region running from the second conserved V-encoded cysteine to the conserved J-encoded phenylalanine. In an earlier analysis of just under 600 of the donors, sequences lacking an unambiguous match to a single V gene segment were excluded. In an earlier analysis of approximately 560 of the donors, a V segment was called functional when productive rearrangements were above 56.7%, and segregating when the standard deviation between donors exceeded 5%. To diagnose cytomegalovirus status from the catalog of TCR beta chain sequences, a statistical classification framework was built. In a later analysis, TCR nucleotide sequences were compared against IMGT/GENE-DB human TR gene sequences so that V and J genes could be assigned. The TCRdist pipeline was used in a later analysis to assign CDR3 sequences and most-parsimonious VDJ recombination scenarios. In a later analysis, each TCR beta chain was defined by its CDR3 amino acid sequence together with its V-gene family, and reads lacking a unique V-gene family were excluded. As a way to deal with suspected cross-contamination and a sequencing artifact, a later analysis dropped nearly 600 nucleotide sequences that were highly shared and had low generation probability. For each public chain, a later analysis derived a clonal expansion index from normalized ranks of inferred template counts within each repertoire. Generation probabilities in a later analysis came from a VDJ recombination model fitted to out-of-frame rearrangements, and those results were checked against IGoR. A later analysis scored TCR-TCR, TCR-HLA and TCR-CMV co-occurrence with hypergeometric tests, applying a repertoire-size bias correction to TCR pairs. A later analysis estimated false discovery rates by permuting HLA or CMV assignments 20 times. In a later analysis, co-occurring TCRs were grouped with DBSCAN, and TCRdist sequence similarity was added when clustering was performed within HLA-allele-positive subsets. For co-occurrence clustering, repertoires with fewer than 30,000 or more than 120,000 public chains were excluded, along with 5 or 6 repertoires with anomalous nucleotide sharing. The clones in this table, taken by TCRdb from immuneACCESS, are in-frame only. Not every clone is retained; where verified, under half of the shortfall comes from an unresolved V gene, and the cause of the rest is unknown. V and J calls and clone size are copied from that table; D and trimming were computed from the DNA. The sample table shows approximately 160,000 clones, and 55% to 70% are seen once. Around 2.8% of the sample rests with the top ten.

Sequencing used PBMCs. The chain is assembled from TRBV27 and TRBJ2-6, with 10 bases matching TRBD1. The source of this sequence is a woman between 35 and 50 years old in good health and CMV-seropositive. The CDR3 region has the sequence CASSLGQGMRAGANVLTF. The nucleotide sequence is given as TGTGCCAGCAGTTTGGGACAGGGGATGAGGGCTGGGGCCAACGTCCTGACTTTC.